This TCR beta chain was captured by sequencing in a study of cytomegalovirus exposure and HLA in healthy donors. Overall study results and limits: In a later analysis, common viral pathogens appeared linked to several of the most significant clusters.

60 Vbeta and 13 Jbeta primers were used in PCR. Produced via immunoSEQ multiplex PCR; TCRdb's table is partial and in-frame only. The profile shows 200,000 or so clones, more than 60% of them singletons. A word on this clone: Antigen unknown.

This CDR3 spans 16 amino acids. V dropped 0 bases and J dropped 9; count of bases not matched to a gene: 3. CDR1 and CDR2 (germline): MDHEN, SYDVKM. The V gene is TRBV28, the J gene TRBJ2-1, with 15 bases matching TRBD2. The sample consisted of PBMCs. This receptor was taken from a woman under 40 in good health and CMV-seropositive. The DNA for the CDR3 is TGTGCCAGCAGTTTATGGCGGACTAGCGGGAGGGGTGAGCAGTTCTTC. Protein: CASSLWRTSGRGEQFF.